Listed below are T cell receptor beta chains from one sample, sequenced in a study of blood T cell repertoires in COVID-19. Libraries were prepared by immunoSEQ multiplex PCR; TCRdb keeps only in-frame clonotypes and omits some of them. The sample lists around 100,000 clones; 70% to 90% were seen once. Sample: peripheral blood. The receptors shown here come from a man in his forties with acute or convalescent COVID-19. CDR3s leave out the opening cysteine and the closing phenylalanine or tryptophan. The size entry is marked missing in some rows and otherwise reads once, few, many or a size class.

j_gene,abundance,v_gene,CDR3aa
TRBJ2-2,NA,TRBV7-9,ASSLGGTGYVAGELF
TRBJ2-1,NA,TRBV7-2,ASSLDWGVGFDEQF
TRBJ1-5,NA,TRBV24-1,ATSDLQYGRQH
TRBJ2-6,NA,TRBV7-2,ASSLGGGIGANVLT
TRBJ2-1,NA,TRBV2,ASFRDREVNEQF
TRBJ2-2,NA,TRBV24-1,ATSTRNTGELF
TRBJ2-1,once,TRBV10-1,ASSESRLEQF
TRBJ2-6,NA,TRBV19,ASSLPTSGGVSGANVLT
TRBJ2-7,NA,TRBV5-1,ASSFTGPYEQY
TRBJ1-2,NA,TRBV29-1,SVEIPGQGFGYT
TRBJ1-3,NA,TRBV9,ASSARGDSGNTIY
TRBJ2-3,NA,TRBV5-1,ASSLFGTTSTDTQY
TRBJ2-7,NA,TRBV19,ASSIRTSGDLYEQY